The present TCR beta chain was sequenced within a study of CD8 T cells in Susac syndrome. The length of the CDR3 is 13 residues. CDR1 is ENHRY, CDR2 SYGVKD, per germline. V dropped 3 bases and J dropped 3 bases, with 9 bases sitting between them. The multiple sclerosis controls consisted of treatment-naive patients with relapsing-remitting disease, either stable or active. Reverse transcription of about 0.5 to 1 ug RNA was carried out with random hexamers. TCR beta CDR3 was amplified by immunoSEQ covering 54 Vbeta and 13 Jbeta. A single record per CDR3 protein comes from TCRdb applying MiXCR to the immunoSEQ multiplex PCR reads. The data show some 200,000 distinct CDR3 sequences, with nearly 95% seen just once and approximately 0.093% held by the top ten.

Sequencing used CD4+ T cells from PBMCs. The sequence came from a human donor with multiple sclerosis. This chain uses TRBV10-3 with TRBJ2-7; D might be TRBD1 (6 bases). As DNA, the CDR3 is TGTGCCATCAGTGACCGACAGGACTACGAGCAGTACTTC. Translating it yields CAISDRQDYEQYF.